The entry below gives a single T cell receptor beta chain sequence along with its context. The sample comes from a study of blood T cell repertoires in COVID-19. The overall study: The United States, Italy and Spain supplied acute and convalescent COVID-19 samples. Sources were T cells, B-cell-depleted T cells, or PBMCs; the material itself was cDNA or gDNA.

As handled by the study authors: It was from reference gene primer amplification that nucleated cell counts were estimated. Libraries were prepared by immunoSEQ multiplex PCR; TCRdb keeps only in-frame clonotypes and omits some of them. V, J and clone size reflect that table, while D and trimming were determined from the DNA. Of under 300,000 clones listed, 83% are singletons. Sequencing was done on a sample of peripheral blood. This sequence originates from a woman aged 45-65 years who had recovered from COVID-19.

CDR3 sequence (DNA): TGCGCCAGCAGGTCACCGAAGGCGGGGGCGCGGGACCATCCTAATGAAAAACTGTTTTTT. Protein product: CASRSPKAGARDHPNEKLFF. The chain joins TRBV10-2 to TRBJ1-4, with a weak D call TRBD1 (6 bases). Germline CDR1 WSHSY, CDR2 SAAADI. The CDR3 loop spans 20 amino acids. Trimming cost V 6 bases and J 3 bases, with 29 bases left between them.